This record looks at one T cell receptor beta chain sequence and its context. Repertoires were generated with immunoSEQ multiplex PCR, while TCRdb's copy carries only in-frame clones and drops some. This table holds approximately 230,000 clones, approximately 80% found once. The CDR3 totals 12 residues. V was clipped by 7 bases and J by 4 bases, with 10 bases between them. The data derive from a study of blood T cell repertoires in COVID-19. This receptor was obtained from a man aged 35 to 55 who had recovered from COVID-19. The J gene is TRBJ2-5, the V gene TRBV12-3 or TRBV12-4, with D hard to call. What was sequenced was PBMCs or T cells enriched from blood (not recorded which). CDR3 residues: CASNGGLETQYF. The CDR3 bases are TGTGCCAGCAATGGCGGTCTAGAGACCCAGTACTTC.